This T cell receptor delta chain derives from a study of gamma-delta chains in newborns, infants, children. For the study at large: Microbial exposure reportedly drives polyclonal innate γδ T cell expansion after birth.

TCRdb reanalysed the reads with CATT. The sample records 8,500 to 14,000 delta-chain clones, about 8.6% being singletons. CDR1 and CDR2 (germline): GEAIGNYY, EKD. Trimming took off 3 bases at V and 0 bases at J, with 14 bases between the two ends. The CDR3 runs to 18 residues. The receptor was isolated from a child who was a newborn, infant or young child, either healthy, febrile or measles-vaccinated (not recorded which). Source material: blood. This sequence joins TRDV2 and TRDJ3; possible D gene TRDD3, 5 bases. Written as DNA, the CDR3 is TGTGCCTGTGACCCTGTACTGGACAGCTCCTGGGACACCCGACAGATGTTTTTC. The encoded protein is CACDPVLDSSWDTRQMFF.